The 27 T cell receptor beta chains given below trace back to one sample, sequenced in a study of T cells in tuberculosis. Libraries were prepared by immunoSEQ multiplex PCR; TCRdb keeps only in-frame clonotypes and omits some of them. Here the sample spans around 35,000 clones, 90% to 95% being singletons. The sequenced material came from PBMCs. These receptors came from a donor between 10 and 29 years old with latent tuberculosis or without tuberculosis infection. Some clones in this sample may be carry-over from other donors' samples.

This chain uses TRBV7-2 with TRBJ2-1; possible D gene TRBD2, 6 bases. Germline V gives CDR1 SGHTA, CDR2 FQGNSA. Trimming cost V 7 bases and J 7 bases, with 14 bases left between them. The CDR3 totals 13 residues. The CDR3 DNA reads TGTGCCAGCACCTCGGTAGCGGCAAATGAGCAGTTCTTC. Encoded protein: CASTSVAANEQFF.

In its sample, this clone was seen once. V gene TRBV7-3 combines with J gene TRBJ2-1; D remains ambiguous. There are 15 residues in the CDR3. Trimming removed 4 bases from V and 4 bases from J, with 14 bases in between. CDR1 and CDR2 from the germline V gene are SGHTA and FQGTGA. The CDR3 spells CASSSDTSPYNEQFF. The CDR3 nucleotides read TGTGCCAGCAGCTCCGACACATCACCTTACAATGAGCAGTTCTTC.

The chain combines TRBV7-2 with TRBJ1-2; 7 bases are a match to TRBD1. After removal of 3 bases from V and 1 base from J, the junction contained 5 bases not matched to a gene. CDR3 length equals 15 residues. Germline CDR1 reads SGHTA; CDR2 reads FQGNSA. Written as DNA, the CDR3 is TGTGCCAGCAGCTTGGAGGGACAGATTAACTATGGCTACACCTTC. It yields the protein CASSLEGQINYGYTF. Full variable domain (rest looked up from reference TRBV7-2 and TRBJ1-2): GAGVSQSPSNKVTEKGKDVELRCDPISGHTALYWYRQSLGQGLEFLIYFQGNSAPDKSGLPSDRFSAERTGGSVSTLTIQRTQQEDSAVYLCASSLEGQINYGYTFGSGTRLTVV.

The genes are TRBV30 and TRBJ1-1; no reliable D call. V lost 0 bases, J lost 2 bases, and 7 bases lay in between. There are 13 residues in the CDR3. CDR1 GTSNPN and CDR2 SVGIG come from the germline V gene (reference sequence). The CDR3 loop is CAWSVTTNTEAFF. DNA of the CDR3: TGTGCCTGGAGTGTAACGACAAACACTGAAGCTTTCTTT. Drawing the rest from reference TRBV30 and TRBJ1-1, the complete variable domain is SQTIHQWPATLVQPVGSPLSLECTVEGTSNPNLYWYRQAAGRGLQLLFYSVGIGQISSEVPQNLSASRPQDRQFILSSKKLLLSDSGFYLCAWSVTTNTEAFFGQGTRLTVV.

V gene TRBV23-1 combines with J gene TRBJ1-1; D is unresolved. TRBV23-1 has ORF status, its function being uncertain. The CDR3 totals 18 residues. V shed 6 bases and J shed 0 bases, with 23 bases lying between them. Written as DNA, the CDR3 is TGCGCCAGCAGGATCTCAGACACTCCGAAACCCATGAACACTGAAGCTTTCTTT. Protein product: CASRISDTPKPMNTEAFF.

This chain uses TRBV30 with TRBJ1-1; a possible D gene is TRBD1 (6 bases). The CDR3 runs 12 residues. Germline values: CDR1 GTSNPN, CDR2 SVGIG (reference sequence). V lost 1 base, J lost 10 bases, and 13 bases lay in between. The CDR3 nucleotides read TGTGCCTGGAGTGACCAGGGGCTGGCAGCTTTCTTT. Protein: CAWSDQGLAAFF.

V and J are TRBV11-2 and TRBJ2-2; D is unclear. CDR1 is SGHAT, CDR2 FQNNGV, per germline. The CDR3 is 13 residues long. Trimming took off 4 bases at V and 3 bases at J, with 6 bases between the two ends. The DNA for the CDR3 is TGTGCCAGCAGCTCGCACTACACCGGGGAGCTGTTTTTT. Its protein product is CASSSHYTGELFF.

This rearrangement joins TRBV25-1 to TRBJ1-5; 9 bases map to TRBD1. J was trimmed by 6 bases and V by 3 bases; bases with no gene match: 9. The CDR3 sequence is 16 residues long. Per the germline V gene, CDR1 is MGHDK and CDR2 is SYGVNS. The DNA of the CDR3 is TGTGCCAGCAGTGATTCGACAGGGGGTTGGGGTCAGCCCCAGCATTTT. This gives the protein CASSDSTGGWGQPQHF.

The chain carries TRBV10-1 and TRBJ2-7; the D is unclear. Trimming stripped 4 bases from V and 2 bases from J, with 9 bases between. Germline CDR1 is WNHNN and CDR2 is SYGVQD (reference sequence). The CDR3 contains 13 residues. Here the CDR3 DNA reads TGCGCCAGCAGTGGGGCACCGCCCTACGAGCAGTACTTC. This encodes CASSGAPPYEQYF.

V gene TRBV4-1 combines with J gene TRBJ2-2; 7 bases fit TRBD1. With V trimmed by 4 bases and J by 4 bases, 9 bases remained unmatched. The length of the CDR3 is 16 residues. Germline CDR1 MGHRA, CDR2 YSYEKL. The CDR3 region is CASSPLPRDSTGELFF. The CDR3 region has the DNA TGCGCCAGCAGCCCCCTACCCAGGGACAGCACCGGGGAGCTGTTTTTT.

CDR3: CAWSFSVLSDEQFF. The CDR3 nucleotides read TGTGCCTGGAGCTTCTCTGTCCTGAGTGATGAGCAGTTCTTC. The chain combines TRBV30 with TRBJ2-1; no reliable D call. V lost 3 bases, J lost 8 bases, and 17 bases lay in between. Germline loops: CDR1 GTSNPN, CDR2 SVGIG (reference sequence). The CDR3 runs to 14 residues.

This chain uses TRBV7-7 with TRBJ2-7, with 8 bases that match TRBD1. The CDR3 has 13 amino acids. V was clipped by 4 bases and J by 6 bases; unmatched bases: 5. Germline V gene sequence: CDR1 SSHAT, CDR2 FNYEAQ (reference sequence). The CDR3 DNA reads TGTGCCAGCAGCTCGGACAGGGCGGGCGAGCAGTACTTC. Its protein product is CASSSDRAGEQYF.

The chain carries TRBV5-4 and TRBJ1-1; a possible D gene is TRBD1 (6 bases). Trimming cost V 0 bases and J 5 bases, with 11 bases left between them. The CDR3 covers 14 residues. CDR1 is SGHNT and CDR2 is YYREEE in the germline V gene (reference sequence). In nucleotides, the CDR3 is TGTGCCAGCAGCTTGGGCAAAACAGGGACTGAAGCTTTCTTT. Encoded protein: CASSLGKTGTEAFF.

The chain joins TRBV27 to TRBJ2-7; D perhaps matches TRBD2 (5 bases). The CDR3 totals 13 residues. In germline, CDR1 is MNHEY, CDR2 SMNVEV (reference sequence). Deletions cut 4 bases from V and 5 bases from J, with 12 bases between. The CDR3 region is CASSYGERNEQYF. DNA of the CDR3: TGTGCCAGCAGTTACGGGGAAAGGAACGAGCAGTACTTC.

This chain joins TRBV29-1 and TRBJ2-1, with TRBD2 matching over 7 bases. From germline, CDR1 is SQVTM and CDR2 ANQGSEA. The V and J ends lost 5 bases and 13 bases, in that order; junction bases with no gene match: 11. The CDR3 covers 12 residues. CDR3 loop: CSVMSLSSGQFF. The CDR3 DNA reads as TGCAGCGTTATGAGCCTCTCTAGCGGCCAGTTCTTC.

V usage is TRBV25-1 and J usage is TRBJ1-4; D remains ambiguous. Germline CDR1 and CDR2: MGHDK and SYGVNS. This CDR3 is built from 15 residues. The ends were cut back, 2 bases at V and 6 bases at J, with 13 bases in the middle. The CDR3 DNA reads as TGTGCCAGCAGTGAAGGGAGTGAAGCGTATGAAAAACTGTTTTTT. Protein product: CASSEGSEAYEKLFF.

The V and J genes are TRBV2 and TRBJ2-1, with D unresolved. V dropped 6 bases and J dropped 5 bases, with 8 bases sitting between them. This CDR3 has 12 residues. The germline V gene encodes CDR1 SNHLY and CDR2 FYNNEI. CDR3 nucleotides: TGTGCCAGCAGGGAATTAGACAATGAGCAGTTCTTC. It yields the protein CASRELDNEQFF.

CDR3 sequence (DNA): TGTGCCAGCAGCCAGACGGGGGGCCCGAGTGGCTACACCTTC. Translated: CASSQTGGPSGYTF. The genes are TRBV7-2 and TRBJ1-2; TRBD1 might be the D (6 bases). This CDR3 contains 14 residues. Trimming took 5 bases from V and 7 from J, leaving 17 bases between them. Per the germline V gene, CDR1 is SGHTA and CDR2 is FQGNSA.

This rearrangement joins TRBV12-5 to TRBJ2-2, with 7 bases fitting TRBD1. Looked up from germline, CDR1 is LGHNT and CDR2 is FRNRAP. Trimming took 2 bases from V and 2 from J; bases not matched to a gene: 8. The CDR3 is 17 amino acids. The CDR3 DNA is TGTGCTAGTGGTTTGCCATTTCAGGGGGACAACACCGGGGAGCTGTTTTTT. Encoded protein: CASGLPFQGDNTGELFF.

V is TRBV5-1 and J is TRBJ2-3, with D possibly being TRBD2 (5 bases). This CDR3 has 13 amino acids. Trimming took 1 base from V and 5 from J, leaving 8 bases between them. The V gene's germline CDR1 is SGHRS and CDR2 YFSETQ. CDR3 coding DNA: TGCGCCAGCAGCTTGTCTGAGGGAGATACGCAGTATTTT. It specifies CASSLSEGDTQYF.

In its sample, this clone was seen a few times. The gene calls are TRBV5-1 and TRBJ2-1; 7 bases map to TRBD2. CDR1 SGHRS and CDR2 YFSETQ come from the germline V gene. J lost 1 base, V lost 3 bases, and 4 bases had no gene match. CDR3 length: 15 residues. The CDR3 DNA reads TGCGCCAGCAGCTACCGCGGGGGATCCTACAATGAGCAGTTCTTC. Residues: CASSYRGGSYNEQFF.

The chain couples TRBV18 to TRBJ2-7; possible D gene TRBD1, 6 bases. V lost 0 bases to trimming and J lost 6 bases, with 15 bases between them. Germline values: CDR1 KGHSH, CDR2 LQKENI. The CDR3 spans 15 residues. CDR3 sequence reads: CASSPPRSGDREQYF. The CDR3 nucleotides are TGTGCCAGCTCACCACCGCGCTCAGGGGATCGCGAGCAGTACTTC.

The genes are TRBV5-4 and TRBJ2-7, with D tentatively TRBD1 (6 bases). Germline loops: CDR1 SGHNT, CDR2 YYREEE (reference sequence). CDR3 length: 16 amino acids. This CDR3 reads CASSSSSQGPGTEQYV. CDR3 coding DNA: TGTGCCAGTAGCTCATCCTCACAGGGACCAGGGACCGAGCAGTACGTC.

This CDR3 is CASREGRVNNQPQHF. The CDR3 region has the DNA TGTGCCAGCAGGGAGGGCAGGGTTAACAATCAGCCCCAGCATTTT. The chain has TRBV6-6 and TRBJ1-5; a possible D gene is TRBD1 (5 bases). The length of the CDR3 is 15 residues. From germline, CDR1 is MNHNY and CDR2 SVGAGI (reference sequence). V was pared by 6 bases and J by 3 bases, with 15 bases between.

The chain combines TRBV11-2 with TRBJ1-6; no clear D. Germline V gives CDR1 SGHAT, CDR2 FQNNGV. This CDR3 spans 16 amino acids. V lost 5 bases to trimming and J lost 8 bases, with 19 bases between them. The CDR3 loop is CASSHTMGAGDSPLHF. The CDR3 DNA sequence: TGTGCCAGCAGCCACACCATGGGAGCAGGAGATTCACCCCTCCACTTT.

V usage is TRBV7-2 and J usage is TRBJ1-1; D is unresolved. This CDR3 contains 13 residues. Germline-derived CDR1 and CDR2 are SGHTA and FQGNSA. The V and J ends lost 3 bases and 2 bases respectively, with 7 bases between them. The CDR3 region has the DNA TGTGCCAGCAGCTTCGTATCCAACACTGAAGCTTTCTTT. Protein product: CASSFVSNTEAFF.

The chain recombines TRBV19 with TRBJ2-2; 8 nucleotides agree with TRBD2. Looked up from germline, CDR1 is LNHDA and CDR2 is SQIVND (reference sequence). Trimming removed 5 bases from V and 3 bases from J; junction bases left unmatched: 11. The CDR3 length is 17 residues. The CDR3: CASSPEEAGAYTGELFF. Here the CDR3 DNA reads TGTGCCAGTAGTCCCGAGGAAGCGGGGGCCTACACCGGGGAGCTGTTTTTT.